This note documents a single TCR beta chain sequence. Its cognate antigen is unknown. Profiling relied on immunoSEQ multiplex PCR, and the TCRdb table lists in-frame clones only, not all of them. This table holds approximately 500,000 clones, almost 97% found once. The CDR3 is made up of 14 amino acids. Trimming shortened V by 6 bases and J by 5 bases, and 16 bases separated the two germline ends. CDR1 is SNHLY and CDR2 is FYNNEI in the germline V gene. The donors, healthy adults who were HIV-negative, had experienced no recent acute infections or vaccinations. The data are from a study of shared clonotypes between healthy human individuals. Broader study findings: For sorted subsets, rarefaction showed incomplete sequencing despite large depth.

The V gene is TRBV2, the J gene TRBJ1-1; weak D call: TRBD1 (6 bases). The specimen was naive CD4+ T cells sorted from blood. The subset: CD45RA+ positively selected. This TCR came from a woman in her twenties or thirties in good health. As DNA, the CDR3 is TGTGCCAGCAGACTGGAACAGGGAGGAACTGAAGCTTTCTTT. This gives the protein CASRLEQGGTEAFF.